These 14 T cell receptor beta chains were sequenced from one sample in a study of T cell changes during pregnancy in multiple sclerosis. Profiling relied on immunoSEQ multiplex PCR, and the TCRdb table lists in-frame clones only, not all of them. Found here are about 53,000 clones, 90% of them singletons; the top ten hold approximately 2.8%. Sequences were derived from CD8+ T cells from peripheral blood mononuclear cells, sampled before pregnancy. The receptors derive from a female donor with multiple sclerosis, enrolled in a pregnancy study.

The rearrangement uses TRBV27 and TRBJ1-1; TRBD1 is a possible D gene (6 bases). V lost 4 bases to trimming and J lost 1 base, with 16 bases between them. Germline values: CDR1 MNHEY, CDR2 SMNVEV (reference sequence). The CDR3 has 16 amino acids. The chain's CDR3 is CASSSLQGPGNTEAFF. The CDR3 DNA sequence: TGTGCCAGCAGTTCGTTACAGGGCCCCGGGAACACTGAAGCTTTCTTT.

This rearrangement joins TRBV4-2 to TRBJ2-7, with 7 bases identical to TRBD1. The J segment lost 3 bases and the V segment lost 5 bases, leaving 10 bases of the junction unmatched. The CDR3 totals 15 residues. CDR1 and CDR2 from the germline V gene are LGHNA and YNFKEQ. In nucleotides, the CDR3 is TGTGCCAGCAGCTTTTACAGGGGAGACCTCTACGAGCAGTACTTC. Its protein is CASSFYRGDLYEQYF.

This clone was counted once. This chain joins TRBV6-5 and TRBJ1-1, with D uncertain. The germline gives CDR1 MNHEY, CDR2 SVGAGI. The CDR3 consists of 12 residues. V was clipped by 0 bases and J by 7 bases, with 6 bases between them. The CDR3 reads CASSYSTGEAFF. CDR3 DNA: TGTGCCAGCAGTTACTCGACGGGTGAAGCTTTCTTT.

This chain links TRBV30 with TRBJ1-3, with unresolved D. V was trimmed by 4 bases and J by 0 bases, leaving 13 bases between them. This CDR3 has 15 amino acids. CDR1 GTSNPN and CDR2 SVGIG come from the germline V gene (reference sequence). The CDR3 sequence: CAWTAGVSSGNTIYF. DNA of the CDR3: TGTGCCTGGACGGCGGGAGTTAGCTCTGGAAACACCATATATTTT.

V is TRBV5-8 and J is TRBJ2-7; unclear D gene. CDR1 is SGHTS, CDR2 YDEGEE, per germline. Deletions cut 4 bases from V and 4 bases from J, with 9 bases between. This CDR3 has 12 residues. The CDR3 sequence is CASSPSGYEQYF. The CDR3 DNA reads TGTGCCAGCAGCCCGTCCGGGTACGAGCAGTACTTC. The full variable domain, completed using reference TRBV5-8 and TRBJ2-7, is EAGVTQSPTHLIKTRGQQATLRCSPISGHTSVYWYQQALGLGLQFLLWYDEGEERNRGNFPPRFSGRQFPNYSSELNVNALELEDSALYLCASSPSGYEQYFGPGTRLTVT.

The gene calls are TRBV6-5 and TRBJ1-1, with 8 bases identical to TRBD1. This CDR3 has 13 residues. CDR1 is MNHEY and CDR2 is SVGAGI in the germline V gene. J gave up 7 bases and V 4 bases, and 5 bases lay outside the gene matches. CDR3 protein: CASSSLGQGEAFF. In DNA form, the CDR3 reads TGTGCCAGCAGTTCCCTCGGACAGGGTGAAGCTTTCTTT.

Here the CDR3 DNA reads TGTGCCAGTAGTAGAGGACAGGGAGAGACCCAGTACTTC. It encodes CASSRGQGETQYF. The chain is built from TRBV19 and TRBJ2-5; 8 bases align to TRBD1. V lost 4 bases, J lost 4 bases, and 2 bases stayed unmatched. The CDR3 is made up of 13 amino acids. CDR1 LNHDA and CDR2 SQIVND come from the germline V gene (reference sequence).

This sequence joins TRBV7-6 and TRBJ1-1; no definite D call. Germline values: CDR1 SGHVS, CDR2 FNYEAQ. The CDR3 is made up of 13 amino acids. V lost 1 base and J lost 3, with 6 bases in between. The CDR3 reads CASSLGTDTEAFF. CDR3 sequence (DNA): TGTGCCAGCAGCTTAGGCACGGACACTGAAGCTTTCTTT.

The chain is built from TRBV27 and TRBJ1-5, with 10 bases that match TRBD1. Trimming took 5 bases from V and 9 from J; bases not matched to a gene: 10. The CDR3 has 15 residues. Looked up from germline, CDR1 is MNHEY and CDR2 is SMNVEV (reference sequence). CDR3 residues: CASSPMGQGSGPQHF. The DNA of the CDR3 is TGTGCCAGCAGTCCCATGGGACAGGGGTCCGGGCCCCAGCATTTT.

The CDR3 loop is CASSPRDRDPFSAFF. The CDR3, as DNA: TGTGCCAGCAGTCCCCGGGACAGGGACCCTTTTTCGGCTTTCTTT. The chain has TRBV7-2 and TRBJ1-1, with 9 positions matching TRBD1. The germline V gene encodes CDR1 SGHTA and CDR2 FQGNSA. The CDR3 contains 15 residues. The V segment lost 6 bases and the J segment 11 bases; nucleotides outside the gene matches: 16.

This clone appeared a few times. This sample includes further DNA sequences coding for the same CDR3. The V gene is TRBV25-1, the J gene TRBJ2-5; 13 positions match TRBD2. CDR3 size: 14 residues. Germline V lookup: CDR1 MGHDK, CDR2 SYGVNS. The trim removed 10 bases at V and 0 bases at J, leaving 2 bases unmatched. The CDR3 sequence is CATGTSGDQETQYF. The CDR3 DNA reads as TGTGCCACCGGGACTAGCGGGGACCAAGAGACCCAGTACTTC.

This sequence joins TRBV7-6 and TRBJ2-2; D possibly corresponds to TRBD1 (5 bases). V was shortened by 1 base and J by 9 bases, with 18 bases between the two germline ends. The CDR3 runs 16 residues. Germline loops: CDR1 SGHVS, CDR2 FNYEAQ. CDR3 sequence (DNA): TGTGCCAGCAGCTTAGGTCCCAGGGAAATTATGCGGGAGCTGTTTTTT. Translation: CASSLGPREIMRELFF.

The rearrangement uses TRBV14 and TRBJ1-2; 8 nucleotides line up with TRBD1. Per the germline V gene, CDR1 is SGHDN and CDR2 is FVKESK. The CDR3 runs to 14 residues. Trimming cost V 4 bases and J 7 bases; bases outside gene matches: 8. CDR3: CASSPLGQGGGYTF. The CDR3 DNA is TGTGCCAGCAGCCCACTAGGACAGGGTGGTGGCTACACCTTC.

The chain recombines TRBV5-6 with TRBJ2-7; D is possibly TRBD1 (6 bases). Germline lookup yields CDR1 SGHDT and CDR2 YYEEEE. CDR3 size: 14 residues. Trimming took off 1 base at V and 3 bases at J, with 11 bases between the two ends. CDR3 protein: CASSLNRERYEQYF. The CDR3, as DNA: TGTGCCAGCAGCTTGAACAGGGAGCGCTACGAGCAGTACTTC.